A selection of T cell receptor beta chains follows, all from one sample in a study of blood T cell repertoires in COVID-19. Generated by immunoSEQ multiplex PCR, the TCRdb table keeps only in-frame clones and is missing some. This table has tens of thousands of clones, approximately 87% appearing once. Sequenced input: peripheral blood. All receptors come from a human donor in a cohort sampled during active COVID-19. Both conserved end residues are part of each CDR3. A D gene is named only where the DNA matches it firmly. Only part of the rows carry a size: once, few, many, or a class if the clone is expanded.

j_call clone_size d_call v_call cdr3_aa cdr3_nt
TRBJ2-1 NA TRBD2 TRBV27 CASSSTSGVYNEQFF TGTGCCAGCAGTTCGACTAGCGGGGTTTACAATGAGCAGTTCTTC
TRBJ2-1 NA TRBD1 TRBV2 CATSRRGTEIGNEQFF TGTGCCACCTCCCGAAGGGGGACAGAGATTGGGAATGAGCAGTTCTTC
TRBJ2-1 NA TRBD2 TRBV27 CASSEGLGRTNEQFF TGTGCCAGCAGTGAGGGACTAGGGAGGACTAATGAGCAGTTCTTC
TRBJ2-7 once NA TRBV27 CASSLAGSYEQYF TGTGCCAGCAGTTTAGCGGGATCCTACGAGCAGTACTTC
TRBJ1-6 NA NA TRBV5-4 CASSLGGTQGNSPLHF TGTGCCAGCAGCTTGGGGGGGACCCAGGGGAATTCACCCCTCCACTTT
TRBJ2-1 NA NA TRBV4-1 CASSLPSYNEQFF TGCGCCAGCAGCCTCCCGTCCTACAATGAGCAGTTCTTC
TRBJ2-7 NA TRBD2 TRBV30 CAWRRETMIHEQYF TGTGCCTGGAGGCGGGAGACGATGATCCACGAGCAGTACTTC
TRBJ2-7 NA TRBD2 TRBV6-1 CASSDPSGSAHEQYF TGTGCCAGCAGTGACCCTAGCGGGAGCGCCCACGAGCAGTACTTC
TRBJ1-1 once NA TRBV6-2/TRBV6-3 CASSPWGVMNTEAFF TGTGCCAGCAGCCCATGGGGAGTCATGAACACTGAAGCTTTCTTT
TRBJ1-1 NA TRBD1 TRBV6-6 CASSYNDRGTEAFF TGTGCCAGCAGTTACAATGACAGGGGGACTGAAGCTTTCTTT
TRBJ1-2 NA NA TRBV19 CASSIPHREGYTF TGTGCCAGTAGTATTCCACACAGGGAAGGCTACACCTTC
TRBJ1-5 NA NA TRBV29-1 CSVGWGDQPQHF TGCAGCGTTGGTTGGGGGGATCAGCCCCAGCATTTT
TRBJ1-2 NA NA TRBV5-1 CASSLEAGSSAENGYTF TGCGCCAGCAGCTTGGAGGCCGGTTCTAGTGCGGAAAACGGCTACACCTTC
TRBJ2-1 NA TRBD2 TRBV19 CASSIRGAGSSYNEQFF TGTGCCAGTAGTATACGGGGAGCGGGGAGCTCCTACAATGAGCAGTTCTTC
TRBJ2-3 NA NA TRBV7-9 CAIYSSDTQYF TGTGCCATCTACAGTTCAGATACGCAGTATTTT
TRBJ2-2 NA TRBD1 TRBV5-1 CASSHAGTGETGELFF TGCGCCAGCAGCCATGCCGGGACAGGGGAAACCGGGGAGCTGTTTTTT
TRBJ2-1 NA NA TRBV21-1 CASSRGAISSYNEQFF TGTGCCAGCAGCAGGGGCGCCATCAGCTCCTACAATGAGCAGTTCTTC
TRBJ2-5 NA TRBD1 TRBV4-3 CASSQTRTGTETQYF TGCGCCAGCAGCCAAACCCGGACAGGAACAGAGACCCAGTACTTC
TRBJ2-7 NA NA TRBV2 CASSRQATYEQYF TGTGCCAGCAGCAGACAGGCAACCTACGAGCAGTACTTC
TRBJ2-5 NA NA TRBV11-2 CASSFRRGAQETQYF TGTGCCAGCAGCTTCCGACGGGGTGCCCAAGAGACCCAGTACTTC
TRBJ2-2 NA NA TRBV6-1 CASSDQGFSGELFF TGTGCCAGCAGTGACCAGGGTTTTTCCGGGGAGCTGTTTTTT
TRBJ2-5 NA TRBD1 TRBV5-1 CASSHRGLDETQYF TGCGCCAGCAGCCACAGGGGGCTGGACGAGACCCAGTACTTC
TRBJ2-2 NA NA TRBV24-1 CATSERNTGELFF TGTGCCACCAGTGAGCGGAACACCGGGGAGCTGTTTTTT
TRBJ2-7 NA TRBD2 TRBV5-1 CASSLGTSTGEQYF TGCGCCAGCAGCCTCGGGACTAGCACCGGGGAGCAGTACTTC
TRBJ2-3 once TRBD2 TRBV19 CASSETGLASDTQYF TGTGCCAGTAGTGAAACGGGACTAGCTTCAGATACGCAGTATTTT
TRBJ2-1 NA TRBD2 TRBV23-1 CASSHQRTSGMLYNEQFF TGCGCCAGCAGTCACCAGAGGACTAGCGGGATGCTCTACAATGAGCAGTTCTTC
TRBJ2-2 NA TRBD2 TRBV7-3 CASSPRTSGSGTGELFF TGTGCCAGCAGTCCGCGGACTAGCGGGAGTGGCACCGGGGAGCTGTTTTTT